Only a few counts were recorded for the clone carrying this T cell receptor (beta chain). Its antigen remains unknown. The data originate from a study of T cell repertoires in cytomegalovirus infection. Study summary: Signatures in public TCR beta sequences pointed to both CMV infection and matching HLA type.

TCRdb analysed the reads with MiXCR anew, one entry per CDR3 protein. The sample has 160,000 or so distinct CDR3 sequences; 15% to 20% are singletons. Study-level results: The cumulative frequency of public TCR beta families distinguished individuals who carried CMV together with the relevant HLA.

Sequencing was carried out using CD8+ T cells from PBMCs. The clonotype comes from a human donor in good health (CMV status not recorded). Some clones in this sample may be carry-over from other donors' samples.

In DNA, the CDR3 is TGTGCCAGCGCCCCCCGGGACTCCTTCTACGAGCAGTACTTC. Encoded protein: CASAPRDSFYEQYF. V usage is TRBV7-9 and J usage is TRBJ2-7; TRBD2 is a possible D gene (6 bases). Germline assignment: CDR1 SEHNR and CDR2 FQNEAQ (reference sequence). The CDR3 is 14 residues long. The V end lost 8 bases, the J end lost 3 bases, and 17 bases lay between the germline ends.